This record concerns one T cell receptor (beta chain) sequence. The antigen it recognizes is unknown. No base qualities exist here, and no much larger clone lies one base off it. The library was prepared using the immunoSEQ multiplex PCR assay. Regarding the original processing steps: A statistical classification framework was built to diagnose cytomegalovirus status from the catalog of TCR beta chain sequences. Here the immuneACCESS table is served through TCRdb, limited to in-frame sequences with V and J called. Missing clones are a known gap in these copies; in checked studies unresolved V genes cover under half, and the rest lacks a known reason. The V and J calls and clone size were taken over from that table, and D and trimming were inferred from the DNA. The sample table records fewer than 120,000 clones; 85% to 90% of these occur just once. Approximately 1.4% of the sample goes to the ten largest clones.

This entry is derived from a study of cytomegalovirus exposure and HLA in healthy donors (dated by TCRdb to between 2016 and 2019). For the study in its entirety: According to a later analysis, one platform produced both the 100 to 150 validation repertoires and the 620 or so repertoires of the first cohort. The study aimed to test whether signatures of past pathogen exposure could be identified by cataloging public T cell receptors. To predict cytomegalovirus infection status, the study brought together high-throughput TCR immunosequencing, statistical association of individual TCRs with disease status, and machine learning. Along with the roughly 670-subject first cohort, a separate validation cohort of over a hundred different subjects was used. Study-wide conclusions, independent of this receptor: A later analysis had no HLA typing for the validation cohort, so co-occurrence there was scored across all 120 or so repertoires. While some public TCRs were present in many individuals, most TCR sequences turned up only very rarely across donors. In both the original and validation cohorts, the classifier was reported to diagnose cytomegalovirus status with high specificity and sensitivity. A total of 150 to 200 TCR beta chains were listed by the study as associated with cytomegalovirus. Of the cluster scores, roughly 95% were above 0 in a later analysis, which found that TCRs clustered in the first cohort also tended to co-occur in the 120 validation repertoires. It was suggested by the authors that the approach could potentially be generalized to other disease states and immunological phenotypes. In vitro tests confirmed that three of the cytomegalovirus-associated TCR beta chains recognize cytomegalovirus antigens.

Donors formed part of the validation cohort, which comprised approximately 130 subjects and was distinct from the first cohort of 550 to 850 subjects. Sample: PBMCs. The sequence was collected from a woman in her 30s in good health and CMV-seropositive.

The CDR3 region: CASSQDNRLYTQYF. The sequenced DNA is TGTGCCAGCAGCCAAGATAACAGATTATATACGCAGTATTTT. The sequence is built from TRBV4-2 and TRBJ2-3; the D gene cannot be named for sure. Trimming at the junction amounts to 0 bases on V and 7 bases on J, and the germline ends lie 11 bases apart. The cysteine opens and the phenylalanine closes a CDR3 of 14 amino acids. Here the CDR3 DNA is all that survives: 42 bases in frame from base 1. CDR1 and CDR2 are read off the germline V gene as LGHNA and YNFKEQ.